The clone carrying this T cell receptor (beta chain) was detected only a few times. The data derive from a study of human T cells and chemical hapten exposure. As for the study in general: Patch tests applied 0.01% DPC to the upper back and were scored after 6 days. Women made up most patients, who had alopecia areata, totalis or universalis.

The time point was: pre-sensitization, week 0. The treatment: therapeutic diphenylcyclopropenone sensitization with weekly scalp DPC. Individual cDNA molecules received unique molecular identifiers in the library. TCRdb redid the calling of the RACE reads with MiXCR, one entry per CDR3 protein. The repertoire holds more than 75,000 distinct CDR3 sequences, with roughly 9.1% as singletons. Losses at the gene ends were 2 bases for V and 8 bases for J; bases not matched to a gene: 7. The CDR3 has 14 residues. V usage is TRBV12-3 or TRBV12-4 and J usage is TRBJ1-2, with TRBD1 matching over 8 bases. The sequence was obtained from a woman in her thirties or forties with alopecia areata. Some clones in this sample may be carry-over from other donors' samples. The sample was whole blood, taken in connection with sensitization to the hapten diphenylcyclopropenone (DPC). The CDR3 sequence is CASSLTGGGYGYTF. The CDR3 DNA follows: TGTGCCAGCAGTTTAACAGGGGGAGGTTACGGCTACACCTTC.